These 13 T cell receptor beta chains were all obtained from the same sample, sequenced in a study of response to subunit inactivated influenza vaccine. TCRdb recomputed calls from the RT-PCR reads with MiXCR, one row per CDR3 protein. The sample has 550,000 to 600,000 distinct CDR3 sequences; 12% are singletons. The starting material was PBMCs from blood, obtained on the day of vaccination. These receptors were obtained from a man aged 50-59 years who received an inactivated influenza vaccine.

V usage is TRBV7-2 and J usage is TRBJ2-2; 8 bases are a match to TRBD2. CDR3 length: 16 amino acids. V dropped 1 base and J dropped 4; count of bases not matched to a gene: 5. Germline V gene data show CDR1 as SGHTA and CDR2 as FQGNSA. CDR3 protein: CASSLDPGGTTGELFF. As DNA, the CDR3 is TGTGCCAGCAGCTTAGATCCGGGAGGGACCACCGGGGAGCTGTTTTTT.

This clonotype was detected many times. The chain combines TRBV29-1 with TRBJ2-2; D might be TRBD2 (6 bases). The germline V gene encodes CDR1 SQVTM and CDR2 ANQGSEA. There are 12 residues in the CDR3. V shed 6 bases and J shed 6 bases, with 11 bases lying between them. CDR3: CSVRERSGELFF. The CDR3 nucleotides read TGCAGCGTACGGGAGAGGTCCGGGGAGCTGTTTTTT.

V gene TRBV5-1 combines with J gene TRBJ2-6; D is perhaps TRBD1 (5 bases). V was trimmed by 5 bases and J by 0 bases, leaving 12 bases between them. The CDR3 has 16 residues. Germline values: CDR1 SGHRS, CDR2 YFSETQ. The CDR3, as DNA: TGCGCCAGCAGAGGGGCCACCGTCTCTGGGGCCAACGTCCTGACTTTC. As protein: CASRGATVSGANVLTF.

This chain uses TRBV20-1 with TRBJ2-7, with TRBD1 identical over 7 bases. V lost 6 bases and J lost 6; bases outside the gene matches: 5. The CDR3 covers 11 residues. Germline V gene data show CDR1 as DFQATT and CDR2 as SNEGSKA (reference sequence). The CDR3 region has the DNA TGCAGTGCAAAAAACAGGGGCGAGCAGTACTTC. Residues: CSAKNRGEQYF.

This chain joins TRBV20-1 and TRBJ2-1, with D tentatively TRBD2 (6 bases). Germline V gene sequence: CDR1 DFQATT, CDR2 SNEGSKA (reference sequence). This CDR3 is 15 amino acids long. The V gene lost 1 base and the J gene lost 0 bases, with 10 bases spanning the gap. Here the CDR3 DNA reads TGCAGTGCTAGAGTAGGGGAGGCCTCCTACAATGAGCAGTTCTTC. Translating gives CSARVGEASYNEQFF.

This clonotype came up many times. The rearrangement uses TRBV12-3 or TRBV12-4 and TRBJ2-1; tentatively, D is TRBD1 (6 bases). Between the trimmed V and J ends, which lost 7 bases and 8 bases, there was a span of 15 bases. This CDR3 has 13 residues. For the CDR3, the DNA is TGTGCCAGCAACAGGGAACAGGACTATGAGCAGTTCTTC. Encoded protein: CASNREQDYEQFF.

V and J are TRBV28 and TRBJ1-2; no clear D gene. The V gene lost 9 bases and the J gene lost 6 bases, with 14 bases spanning the gap. The CDR3 has 12 residues. Germline CDR1 and CDR2: MDHEN and SYDVKM. In nucleotides, the CDR3 is TGTGCCAGTTGCGGATTAAACCATGGCTACACCTTC. It translates to CASCGLNHGYTF.

This clonotype was counted a few times. The CDR3: CSASVAGGPSNEQFF. CDR3 bases: TGCAGTGCTTCCGTAGCGGGAGGGCCGTCTAATGAGCAGTTCTTC. The rearrangement uses TRBV20-1 and TRBJ2-1; TRBD2 agrees at 11 bases. The junction had 10 bases not matched to a gene; V was cut back by 5 bases and J by 7 bases. The germline V gene encodes CDR1 DFQATT and CDR2 SNEGSKA (reference sequence). The CDR3 runs 15 residues.

This clonotype has at least ten counts. The chain uses TRBV18 and TRBJ2-7; weak D call: TRBD2 (6 bases). Germline V gene data show CDR1 as KGHSH and CDR2 as LQKENI. V lost 2 bases and J 1 base, leaving 12 bases between the germline ends. This CDR3 contains 15 residues. The CDR3 nucleotides read TGTGCCAGCTCACCATACGGGGGTGCGTCCTACGAGCAGTACTTC. It translates to CASSPYGGASYEQYF.

This clonotype was counted ten times or more. The V call is TRBV3-1, the J call TRBJ2-7, with a tentative D call TRBD1 (6 bases). Germline V gene sequence: CDR1 LGHDT, CDR2 YNNKEL (reference sequence). Trimming shortened V by 1 base and J by 7 bases, and 14 bases separated the two germline ends. This CDR3 comprises 14 residues. This chain's CDR3 is CASSQAWGRFEQYF. The DNA of the CDR3 is TGTGCCAGCAGCCAAGCCTGGGGGCGATTTGAGCAGTACTTC.

This clonotype was picked up a small number of times. This chain joins TRBV28 and TRBJ2-2; 9 bases agree with TRBD1. CDR1 MDHEN and CDR2 SYDVKM come from the germline V gene. The CDR3 runs to 15 residues. V was clipped by 6 bases and J by 5 bases; unmatched bases: 7. The CDR3 here is CASREGTGRTGELFF. CDR3 sequence (DNA): TGTGCCAGCAGGGAGGGGACAGGGAGAACCGGGGAGCTGTTTTTT.

The V gene is TRBV10-3, the J gene TRBJ2-2, with 9 nucleotides matching TRBD1. The CDR3 runs to 21 residues. The junction had 26 bases not matched to a gene; V was cut back by 7 bases and J by 5 bases. Germline CDR1 reads ENHRY; CDR2 reads SYGVKD. CDR3 bases: TGTGCCATCACCCGCCGCCCGACGACTAAGCTGGGACAGGGAGGAACCGGGGAGCTGTTTTTT. Translating it yields CAITRRPTTKLGQGGTGELFF.

This chain connects TRBV6-5 to TRBJ2-2, with 10 bases lining up with TRBD2. This CDR3 comprises 15 residues. The junction had 2 bases not matched to a gene; V was cut back by 0 bases and J by 7 bases. Germline values: CDR1 MNHEY, CDR2 SVGAGI. The CDR3 DNA follows: TGTGCCAGCAGTTACTCGGCTAGCGGGAGCGGGGAGCTGTTTTTT. It encodes CASSYSASGSGELFF.